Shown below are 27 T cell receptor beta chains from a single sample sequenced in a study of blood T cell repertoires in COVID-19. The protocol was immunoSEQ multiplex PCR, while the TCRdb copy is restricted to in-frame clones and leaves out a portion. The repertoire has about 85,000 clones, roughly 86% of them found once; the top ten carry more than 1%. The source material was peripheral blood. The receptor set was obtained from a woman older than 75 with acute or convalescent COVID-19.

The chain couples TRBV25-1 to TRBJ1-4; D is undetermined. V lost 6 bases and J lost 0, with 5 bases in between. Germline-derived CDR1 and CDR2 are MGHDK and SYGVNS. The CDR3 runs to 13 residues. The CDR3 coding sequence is TGTGCCAGCAGCCCAGCAACTAATGAAAAACTGTTTTTT. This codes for CASSPATNEKLFF.

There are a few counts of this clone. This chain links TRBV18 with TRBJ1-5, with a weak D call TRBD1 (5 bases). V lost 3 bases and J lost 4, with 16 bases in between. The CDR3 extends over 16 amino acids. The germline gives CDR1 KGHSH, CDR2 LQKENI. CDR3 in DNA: TGTGCCAGCTCACCGGAGTTGTCCGGGGGGAATCAGCCCCAGCATTTT. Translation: CASSPELSGGNQPQHF.

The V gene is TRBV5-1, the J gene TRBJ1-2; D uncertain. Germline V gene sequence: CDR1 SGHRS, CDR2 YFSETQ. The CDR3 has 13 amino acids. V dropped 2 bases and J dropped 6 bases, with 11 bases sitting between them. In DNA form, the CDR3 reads TGCGCCAGCAGCTTCAGTGGGCCAGATGGCTACACCTTC. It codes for CASSFSGPDGYTF.

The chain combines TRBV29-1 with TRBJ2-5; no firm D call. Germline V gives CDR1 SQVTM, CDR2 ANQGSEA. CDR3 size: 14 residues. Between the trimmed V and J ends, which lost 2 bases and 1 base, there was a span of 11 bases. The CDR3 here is CSVERVSLQETQYF. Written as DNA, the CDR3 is TGCAGCGTTGAACGGGTCAGCCTCCAAGAGACCCAGTACTTC.

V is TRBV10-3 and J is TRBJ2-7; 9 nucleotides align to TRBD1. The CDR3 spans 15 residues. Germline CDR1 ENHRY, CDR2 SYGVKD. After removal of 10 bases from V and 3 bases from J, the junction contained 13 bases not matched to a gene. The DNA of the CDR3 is TGTGCCACTTGGTTATCCGACAGGGGGAACTACGAGCAGTACTTC. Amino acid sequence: CATWLSDRGNYEQYF.

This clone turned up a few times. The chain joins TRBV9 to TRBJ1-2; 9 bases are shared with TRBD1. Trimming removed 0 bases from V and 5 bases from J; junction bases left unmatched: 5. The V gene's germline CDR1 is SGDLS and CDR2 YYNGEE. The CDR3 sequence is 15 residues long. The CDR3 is CASSVAGQGLYGYTF. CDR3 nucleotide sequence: TGTGCCAGCAGCGTAGCGGGACAGGGTCTTTATGGCTACACCTTC. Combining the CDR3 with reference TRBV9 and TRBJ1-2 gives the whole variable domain DSGVTQTPKHLITATGQRVTLRCSPRSGDLSVYWYQQSLDQGLQFLIQYYNGEERAKGNILERFSAQQFPDLHSELNLSSLELGDSALYFCASSVAGQGLYGYTFGSGTRLTVV.

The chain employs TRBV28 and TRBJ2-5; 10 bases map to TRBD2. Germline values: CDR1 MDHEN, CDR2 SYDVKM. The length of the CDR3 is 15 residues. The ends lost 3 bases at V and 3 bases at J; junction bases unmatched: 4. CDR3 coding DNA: TGTGCCAGCAGTTTCCTTGGACTAGCGGAAGAGACCCAGTACTTC. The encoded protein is CASSFLGLAEETQYF.

The CDR3 protein is CASSREHGLAGAPTYEQYF. The CDR3, as DNA: TGTGCCAGCAGCAGGGAGCATGGACTAGCGGGGGCCCCAACCTACGAGCAGTACTTC. The chain has TRBV5-5 and TRBJ2-7, with 13 bases that match TRBD2. J lost 2 bases, V lost 4 bases, and 15 bases had no gene match. Germline V gene lookup returns CDR1 SGHKS and CDR2 YYEKEE (reference sequence). The CDR3 spans 19 residues.

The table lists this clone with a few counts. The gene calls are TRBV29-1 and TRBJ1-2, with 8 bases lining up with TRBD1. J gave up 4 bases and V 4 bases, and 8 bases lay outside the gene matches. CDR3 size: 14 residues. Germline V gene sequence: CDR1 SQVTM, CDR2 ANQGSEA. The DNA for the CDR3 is TGCAGCGTTGCCTTTACAGGGGGGATCTATGGCTACACCTTC. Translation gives CSVAFTGGIYGYTF.

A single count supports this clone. CDR3 protein: CASNQGGTNEKLFF. CDR3 nucleotides: TGTGCCAGCAATCAAGGGGGAACTAATGAAAAACTGTTTTTT. The chain recombines TRBV6-5 with TRBJ1-4; TRBD1 might be the D (6 bases). This CDR3 is 14 amino acids long. CDR1 and CDR2 (germline): MNHEY, SVGAGI. V was shortened by 7 bases and J by 1 base, with 10 bases between the two germline ends.

The CDR3 is CASSLGREELFF. As DNA, the CDR3 is TGTGCCAGCAGCTTAGGCAGGGAGGAGCTGTTTTTT. The chain combines TRBV7-9 with TRBJ2-2; tentative D call: TRBD1 (5 bases). V was clipped by 1 base and J by 10 bases, with 7 bases between them. The germline CDR1 and CDR2 sequences are SEHNR and FQNEAQ (reference sequence). This CDR3 has 12 amino acids.

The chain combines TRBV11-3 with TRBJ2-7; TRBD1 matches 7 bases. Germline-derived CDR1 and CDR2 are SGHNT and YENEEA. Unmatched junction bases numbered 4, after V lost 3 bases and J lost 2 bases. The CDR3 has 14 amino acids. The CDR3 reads CASSFGTATYEQYF. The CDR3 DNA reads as TGTGCCAGCAGCTTCGGGACAGCAACCTACGAGCAGTACTTC.

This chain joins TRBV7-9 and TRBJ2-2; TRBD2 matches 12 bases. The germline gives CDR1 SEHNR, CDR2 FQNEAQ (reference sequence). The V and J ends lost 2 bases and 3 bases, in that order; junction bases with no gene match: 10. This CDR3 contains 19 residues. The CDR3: CASSLLASGRAKDTGELFF. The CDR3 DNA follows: TGTGCCAGCAGCTTATTGGCTAGCGGGAGGGCCAAGGACACCGGGGAGCTGTTTTTT.

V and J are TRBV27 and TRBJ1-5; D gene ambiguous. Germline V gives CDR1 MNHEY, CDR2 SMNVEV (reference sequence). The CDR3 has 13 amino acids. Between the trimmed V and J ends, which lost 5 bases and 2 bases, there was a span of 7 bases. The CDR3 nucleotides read TGTGCCAGCAGTCTCTCGGGCAATCAGCCCCAGCATTTT. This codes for CASSLSGNQPQHF.

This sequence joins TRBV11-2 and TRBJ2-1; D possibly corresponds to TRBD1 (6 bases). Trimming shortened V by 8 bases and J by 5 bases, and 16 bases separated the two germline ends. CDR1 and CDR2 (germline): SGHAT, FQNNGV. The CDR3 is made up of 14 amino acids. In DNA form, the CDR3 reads TGTGCCAGCGGAATTGGACAGCCAAACAATGAGCAGTTCTTC. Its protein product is CASGIGQPNNEQFF. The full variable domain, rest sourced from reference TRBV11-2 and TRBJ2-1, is EAGVAQSPRYKIIEKRQSVAFWCNPISGHATLYWYQQILGQGPKLLIQFQNNGVVDDSQLPKDRFSAERLKGVDSTLKIQPAKLEDSAVYLCASGIGQPNNEQFFGPGTRLTVL.

The CDR3 here is CASSLTGKDTGELFF. The CDR3, as DNA: TGCGCCAGCAGCTTGACAGGGAAGGACACCGGGGAGCTGTTTTTT. The chain recombines TRBV5-1 with TRBJ2-2; D is possibly TRBD1 (6 bases). Germline V lookup: CDR1 SGHRS, CDR2 YFSETQ. This CDR3 has 15 residues. V was cut by 1 base and J by 3 bases, with 10 bases left in between.

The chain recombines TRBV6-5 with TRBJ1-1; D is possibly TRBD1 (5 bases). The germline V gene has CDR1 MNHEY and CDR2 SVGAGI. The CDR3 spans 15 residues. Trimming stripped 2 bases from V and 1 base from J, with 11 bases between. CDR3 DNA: TGTGCCAGCAGTTACACCCCCCAGGGGAACACTGAAGCTTTCTTT. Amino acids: CASSYTPQGNTEAFF.

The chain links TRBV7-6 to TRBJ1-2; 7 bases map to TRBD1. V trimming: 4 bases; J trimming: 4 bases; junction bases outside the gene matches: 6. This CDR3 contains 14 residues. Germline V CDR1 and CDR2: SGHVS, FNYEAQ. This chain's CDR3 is CASSYGQDSYGYTF. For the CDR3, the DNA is TGTGCCAGCAGCTACGGACAGGACTCCTATGGCTACACCTTC.

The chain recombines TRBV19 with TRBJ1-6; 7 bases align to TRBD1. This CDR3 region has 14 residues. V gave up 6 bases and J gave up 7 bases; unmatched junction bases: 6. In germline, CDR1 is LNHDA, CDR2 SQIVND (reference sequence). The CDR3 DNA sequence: TGTGCCAGTAGCTGGGGACAGATCAATTCACCCCTCCACTTT. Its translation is CASSWGQINSPLHF.

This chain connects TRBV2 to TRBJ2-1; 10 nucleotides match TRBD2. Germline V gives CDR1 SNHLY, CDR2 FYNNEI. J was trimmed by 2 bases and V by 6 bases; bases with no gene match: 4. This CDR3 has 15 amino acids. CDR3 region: CASRALAGTYNEQFF. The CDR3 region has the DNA TGTGCCAGCAGAGCACTAGCGGGAACCTACAATGAGCAGTTCTTC.

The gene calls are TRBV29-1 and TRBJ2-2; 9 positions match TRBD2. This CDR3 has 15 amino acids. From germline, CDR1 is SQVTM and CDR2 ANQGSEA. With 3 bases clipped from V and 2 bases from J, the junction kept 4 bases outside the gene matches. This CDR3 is CSVESGGFNTGELFF. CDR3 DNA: TGCAGCGTTGAGAGCGGGGGGTTTAACACCGGGGAGCTGTTTTTT.

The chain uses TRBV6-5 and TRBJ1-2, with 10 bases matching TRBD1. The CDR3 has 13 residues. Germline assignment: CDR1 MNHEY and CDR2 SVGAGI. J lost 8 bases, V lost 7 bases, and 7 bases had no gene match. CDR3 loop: CASKGQGLRGYTF. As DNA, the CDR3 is TGTGCCAGCAAGGGACAGGGGTTGAGGGGCTACACCTTC.

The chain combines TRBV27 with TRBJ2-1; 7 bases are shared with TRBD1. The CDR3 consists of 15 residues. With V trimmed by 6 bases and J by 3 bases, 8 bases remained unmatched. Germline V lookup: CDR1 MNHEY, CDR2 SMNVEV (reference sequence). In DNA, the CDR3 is TGTGCCAGCAGAGTAGAGGGACAGAACTACAATGAGCAGTTCTTC. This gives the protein CASRVEGQNYNEQFF.

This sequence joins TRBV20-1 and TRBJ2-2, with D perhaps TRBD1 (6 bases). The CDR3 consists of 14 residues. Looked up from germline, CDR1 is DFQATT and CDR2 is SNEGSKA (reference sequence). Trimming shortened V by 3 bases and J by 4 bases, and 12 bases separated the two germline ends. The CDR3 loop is CSASPTGTTGELFF. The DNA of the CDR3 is TGCAGTGCTAGTCCCACAGGGACCACCGGGGAGCTGTTTTTT.

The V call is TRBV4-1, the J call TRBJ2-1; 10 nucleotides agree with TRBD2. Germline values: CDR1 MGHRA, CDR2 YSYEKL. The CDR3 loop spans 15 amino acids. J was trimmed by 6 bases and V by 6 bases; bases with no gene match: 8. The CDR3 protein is CASSLSGGAVNEQFF. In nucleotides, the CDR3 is TGCGCCAGCAGTCTCAGCGGGGGGGCTGTCAATGAGCAGTTCTTC.

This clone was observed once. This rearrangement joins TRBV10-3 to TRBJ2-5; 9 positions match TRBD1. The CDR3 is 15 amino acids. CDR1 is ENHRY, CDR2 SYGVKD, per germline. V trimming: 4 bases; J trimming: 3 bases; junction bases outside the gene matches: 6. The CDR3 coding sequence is TGTGCCATCAGTGGAGAAACAGGGGGCGAAGAGACCCAGTACTTC. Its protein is CAISGETGGEETQYF.

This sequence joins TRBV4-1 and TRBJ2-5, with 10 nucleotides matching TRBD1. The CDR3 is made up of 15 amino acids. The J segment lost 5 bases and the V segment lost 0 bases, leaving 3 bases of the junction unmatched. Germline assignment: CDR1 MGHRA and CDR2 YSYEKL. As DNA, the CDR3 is TGCGCCAGCAGCCAAGAGACAGGGGGCGGGGAGACCCAGTACTTC. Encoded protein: CASSQETGGGETQYF.